This entry is about one TCR delta chain. This DNA translates differently at residue 14 from the TCRdb protein, which is that of a much larger clone; a read error is likely, and the protein shown is the DNA's own translation. The data belong to a study of gamma-delta chains in newborns, infants, children. Background on the study: Innate gammadelta T cells reportedly expand polyclonally right after birth, driven by microbial exposure, per the title.

The CDR3 totals 19 residues. Germline CDR1 and CDR2: GEAIGNYY and EKD. TCRdb fed the reads to CATT. The sample holds about 4,200 delta-chain clones; around 15% are singletons and the top ten take 7.5% to 9.5%. The sequencing sample was made of blood. This chain uses TRDV2 with TRDJ3; 13 bases fit TRDD3. This sequence was found in a child who was a newborn, infant or young child, either healthy, febrile or measles-vaccinated (not recorded which). CDR3 loop: CACDSVLGDTNWDARQMFF. For the CDR3, the DNA is TGTGCCTGTGACTCCGTACTGGGGGATACGAACTGGGACGCCCGACAGATGTTTTTC.